This TCR beta chain was observed in a study of blood T cell repertoires in COVID-19 (dated by TCRdb to about 2020). At the level of the whole study: The collaborator samples originated in the United States, Italy and Spain and spanned the acute and convalescent phases of COVID-19. The material from the prospective study consisted of cDNA or gDNA derived from T cells, B-cell-depleted T cells, or PBMCs. Subjects who had been exposed to COVID-19, were actively infected with it, or had recovered from it provided the deeply sampled blood TCRbeta repertoires that made up the dataset. The repertoires were released in a freely available public database meant as a resource for research on the immune response to SARS-CoV-2. Samples came from the ongoing ImmuneRACE study (first 160 participants) plus 1,254 subjects from 6 global collaborators. Nearly every sample came with metadata listing a de-identified subject ID, COVID-19 status, age in years and sex. Where available, HLA class I and class II types were obtained from metadata supplied by the sample provider rather than from assay-based typing.

To note about this clone: Its antigen is currently not known. Nothing much larger sits one base from this clone, and base qualities are not available.

The full study reports these points: The quantity of clinical and demographic metadata differed by source and by participant and was supplied without curation.

TCRbeta CDR3 regions were amplified from genomic DNA using the immunoSEQ Assay, a bias-controlled multiplex PCR. From the authors' description of their analysis: Within the assay, amplification of reference gene primers was used to estimate how many nucleated cells each sample contained. To quantify the absolute abundance of each unique TCRbeta CDR3 rearrangement, sequence reads were collapsed and filtered. For each sample, productive Simpson clonality was calculated by taking the square root of Simpson's diversity index across productive rearrangements. In TCRdb, the immuneACCESS table is reduced to in-frame sequences with V and J assigned. These tables do not hold every clone; where another copy was compared, an unresolved V gene accounts for under half, and the others remain unexplained. V and J calls and clone size are those listed in that table; D and trimming were worked out from the DNA. The sample has about 140,000 clones on record, roughly 86% of them singletons. Roughly 8% of the sample rests with the top ten.

The CDR3, from cysteine to phenylalanine, totals 14 residues. The entry retains the CDR3 DNA only, 42 bases that are in frame from base 1. After removal of 2 bases from V and 7 bases from J, the junction retains 6 bases not matched to a gene. The germline V gene provides CDR1 SGHDT and CDR2 YYEEEE. The collaborating institutions used their own protocols to collect whole blood in K2EDTA tubes. Collaborator samples were shipped for TCRbeta analysis as frozen whole blood, isolated PBMCs, or DNA extracted from either sample type. The chain links TRBV5-6 with TRBJ1-5; the central 7 bases match TRBD1. The sequencing sample was made of peripheral blood. This TCR came from a woman aged 55 to 70 with acute or convalescent COVID-19. The DNA sequence is given as TGTGCCAGCAGCTTAAACAGGGGTCGACAGCCCCAGCATTTT. Its translation reads: CASSLNRGRQPQHF.